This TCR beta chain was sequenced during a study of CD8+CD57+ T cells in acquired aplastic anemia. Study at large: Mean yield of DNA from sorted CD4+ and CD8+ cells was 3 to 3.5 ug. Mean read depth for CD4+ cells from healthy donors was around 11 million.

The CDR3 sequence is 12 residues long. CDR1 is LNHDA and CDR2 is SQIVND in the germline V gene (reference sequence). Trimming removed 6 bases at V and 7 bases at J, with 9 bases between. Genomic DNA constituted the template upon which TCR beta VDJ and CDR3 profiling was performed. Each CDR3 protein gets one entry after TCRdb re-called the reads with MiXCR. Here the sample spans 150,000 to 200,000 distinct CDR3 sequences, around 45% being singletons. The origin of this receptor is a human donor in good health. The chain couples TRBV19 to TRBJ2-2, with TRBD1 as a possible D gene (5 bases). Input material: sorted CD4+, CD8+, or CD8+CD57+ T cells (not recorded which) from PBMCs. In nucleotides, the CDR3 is TGTGCCAGTAGGTGGACAAACGGGGAGCTGTTTTTT. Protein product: CASRWTNGELFF. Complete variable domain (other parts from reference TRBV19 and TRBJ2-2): DGGITQSPKYLFRKEGQNVTLSCEQNLNHDAMYWYRQDPGQGLRLIYYSQIVNDFQKGDIAEGYSVSREKKESFPLTVTSAQKNPTAFYLCASRWTNGELFFGEGSRLTVL.